This entry concerns a single T cell receptor (beta chain). Antigen: not known. Germline CDR1 and CDR2: MNHEY and SVGAGI. The CDR3 extends over 15 amino acids. These data belong to a study of monozygotic twins with inflammatory bowel disease. Study-level points and caveats: Lower TCRbeta diversity (inverse Simpson) was seen in IBD patients than in healthy co-twins.

TCRdb reanalyzed the 5' RACE reads and collapses them to one entry per CDR3 protein, without DNA. The sample yields 200,000 to 250,000 distinct CDR3 sequences, of which the top ten take up roughly 1.7%. The receptor was isolated from a human donor with ulcerative colitis or Crohn's disease, or a healthy co-twin of an affected twin (not recorded which). The chain carries TRBV6-5 and TRBJ1-1. The sequenced material came from blood. The CDR3 spells CASSYPPGLLTEAFF.